The rows below give T cell receptor beta chains drawn from one sample of a study of blood T cell repertoires in COVID-19. Produced via immunoSEQ multiplex PCR; TCRdb's table is partial and in-frame only. Here the sample spans about 190,000 clones, approximately 84% being singletons. Sample: PBMCs or T cells enriched from blood (not recorded which). These receptors were taken from a woman aged 25 to 39 who had recovered from COVID-19. The CDR3 runs from the conserved cysteine through the conserved F or W. A D gene is named only where the DNA matches it firmly. Only some rows state a clone size, as once, few, many or a class for expanded clones.

abundance,d_gene,j_gene,v_gene,CDR3aa,CDR3nt
-,-,TRBJ1-2,TRBV4-2,CASSQVQGDYGYTF,TGTGCCAGCAGCCAAGTGCAAGGGGACTATGGCTACACCTTC
-,-,TRBJ1-5,TRBV2,CASRDRGISQHF,TGTGCCAGCAGAGATAGGGGAATCTCCCAGCATTTT
-,TRBD2,TRBJ2-1,TRBV5-1,CASSLEVAGDYNEQFF,TGCGCCAGCAGCTTGGAGGTAGCGGGAGACTACAATGAGCAGTTCTTC
few,TRBD1,TRBJ1-1,TRBV5-5,CASNTGGLGNTEAFF,TGTGCCAGCAACACAGGGGGTTTAGGGAACACTGAAGCTTTCTTT
-,-,TRBJ2-2,TRBV30,CAWSGWQGNTGELFF,TGTGCCTGGAGTGGATGGCAGGGAAACACCGGGGAGCTGTTTTTT
-,-,TRBJ2-3,TRBV27,CASSRRPTGDTQYF,TGTGCCAGCAGTCGACGACCGACTGGGGATACGCAGTATTTT
once,-,TRBJ1-5,TRBV28,CASSSGALNNQPQHF,TGTGCCAGCAGTTCAGGGGCGTTGAACAATCAGCCCCAGCATTTT
-,TRBD1,TRBJ2-4,TRBV2,CASSSQGAKAKNIQYF,TGTGCCAGCAGTTCACAGGGGGCCAAGGCCAAAAACATTCAGTACTTC
-,-,TRBJ1-5,TRBV7-8,CASSLGARGSNQPQHF,TGTGCCAGCAGCTTAGGGGCCCGGGGAAGCAATCAGCCCCAGCATTTT
-,-,TRBJ1-4,TRBV3-1/TRBV3-2,CASSQRGFNEKLFF,TGTGCCAGCAGCCAGAGAGGCTTTAATGAAAAACTGTTTTTT
-,-,TRBJ1-1,TRBV18,CASSRQLNTEAFF,TGTGCCAGCTCACGACAGCTGAACACTGAAGCTTTCTTT
-,-,TRBJ1-6,TRBV28,CAASTADPGDGSPLHF,TGTGCCGCCAGCACCGCAGACCCCGGGGATGGTTCACCCCTCCACTTT
-,TRBD1,TRBJ1-1,TRBV19,CASSQDRGANTEAFF,TGTGCCAGTAGCCAGGACAGGGGAGCGAACACTGAAGCTTTCTTT